These 19 T cell receptor beta chains originate from one sample sequenced in a study of T cell responses to AZD1222 COVID-19 vaccine. Assay: immunoSEQ multiplex PCR; the TCRdb copy retains only in-frame clones and omits some. The repertoire includes approximately 74,000 clones, more than 80% of them detected once, and under 3% sits in the top ten. The source was peripheral blood, collected on day 0 of AZD1222 vaccination. All receptors come from an adult in good health.

This sequence joins TRBV7-3 and TRBJ1-1; D unclear. Germline-derived CDR1 and CDR2 are SGHTA and FQGTGA. Trimming took off 5 bases at V and 6 bases at J, with 13 bases between the two ends. The CDR3 totals 13 residues. The CDR3 sequence is CASSTVNSAEAFF. CDR3 in DNA: TGTGCCAGCAGCACCGTTAACTCGGCTGAAGCTTTCTTT.

The chain has TRBV12-3 or TRBV12-4 and TRBJ1-2; D ambiguous. Between the trimmed V and J ends, which lost 2 bases and 5 bases, there was a span of 9 bases. This CDR3 has 13 amino acids. Here the CDR3 reads CASSLYRGYGYTF. DNA of the CDR3: TGTGCCAGCAGTTTATACCGGGGTTATGGCTACACCTTC.

J is TRBJ2-1 and V is TRBV4-2, with a tentative D call TRBD2 (6 bases). V lost 1 base and J 5 bases, leaving 12 bases between the germline ends. The CDR3 is made up of 15 amino acids. The germline V gene encodes CDR1 LGHNA and CDR2 YNFKEQ. The CDR3 reads CASSQVGSSNNEQFF. Written as DNA, the CDR3 is TGTGCCAGCAGCCAAGTCGGGAGTTCTAACAATGAGCAGTTCTTC.

This chain connects TRBV7-2 to TRBJ2-3; 15 positions match TRBD2. The germline CDR1 and CDR2 sequences are SGHTA and FQGNSA. The CDR3 has 16 residues. V gave up 5 bases and J gave up 6 bases; unmatched junction bases: 6. The CDR3, as DNA: TGTGCCAGCAGCCCTCGGACTAGCGGGAGGGGTGATACGCAGTATTTT. This translates into CASSPRTSGRGDTQYF.

The J gene is TRBJ1-1, the V gene TRBV2; maybe TRBD1 (5 bases). V was shortened by 7 bases and J by 4 bases, with 13 bases between the two germline ends. The germline gives CDR1 SNHLY, CDR2 FYNNEI. The CDR3 contains 13 residues. The chain's CDR3 is CASTAGPGTEAFF. CDR3 DNA: TGTGCCAGCACTGCGGGACCGGGCACTGAAGCTTTCTTT.

The CDR3, as DNA: TGTGCCAGCAGCCGAACGCGGGGGGGCACAGATACGCAGTATTTT. This gives the protein CASSRTRGGTDTQYF. The chain combines TRBV7-3 with TRBJ2-3; 8 bases map to TRBD2. V shed 5 bases and J 1 base; nucleotides not matched to a gene: 5. Germline V lookup: CDR1 SGHTA, CDR2 FQGTGA. The CDR3 consists of 15 residues.

The chain links TRBV6-6 to TRBJ1-6, with 7 bases aligning to TRBD1. V shed 3 bases and J 10 bases; nucleotides not matched to a gene: 12. The germline V gene encodes CDR1 MNHNY and CDR2 SVGAGI (reference sequence). The CDR3 loop spans 16 amino acids. CDR3 coding DNA: TGTGCCAGCAGTTATCGCGGACAGGACATAGGGTCACCCCTCCACTTT. Translating gives CASSYRGQDIGSPLHF.

The gene calls are TRBV12-3 or TRBV12-4 and TRBJ2-3, with D unclear. Trimming shortened V by 5 bases and J by 7 bases, and 10 bases separated the two germline ends. The CDR3 sequence is 12 residues long. This CDR3 is CASSPLSNTQYF. The CDR3 DNA sequence: TGTGCCAGCAGTCCACTCTCTAATACGCAGTATTTT.

The sample holds one count of this clone. The V call is TRBV30, the J call TRBJ1-1; maybe TRBD1 (6 bases). The V gene lost 3 bases and the J gene lost 5 bases, with 10 bases spanning the gap. Germline V gene data show CDR1 as GTSNPN and CDR2 as SVGIG (reference sequence). The CDR3 totals 12 residues. The CDR3 bases are TGTGCCTGGAGCGGGGGGCGAACTGAAGCTTTCTTT. It is translated as CAWSGGRTEAFF. Full variable domain (remainder filled in from reference TRBV30 and TRBJ1-1): SQTIHQWPATLVQPVGSPLSLECTVEGTSNPNLYWYRQAAGRGLQLLFYSVGIGQISSEVPQNLSASRPQDRQFILSSKKLLLSDSGFYLCAWSGGRTEAFFGQGTRLTVV.

V is TRBV28 and J is TRBJ1-2; TRBD1 agrees at 9 bases. Germline CDR1 reads MDHEN; CDR2 reads SYDVKM. With 4 bases clipped from V and 7 bases from J, the junction kept 4 bases outside the gene matches. CDR3 length equals 13 residues. The CDR3 loop is CASSSGTGSGYTF. The CDR3 nucleotides read TGTGCCAGCAGTTCGGGGACAGGGAGTGGCTACACCTTC.

The chain links TRBV7-3 to TRBJ2-1; D remains unclear. V gave up 5 bases and J gave up 8 bases, with 19 bases separating them. This CDR3 spans 15 amino acids. Germline V CDR1 and CDR2: SGHTA, FQGTGA. The CDR3 loop is CASSPGSTSSDEQFF. The CDR3 DNA reads TGTGCCAGCAGCCCCGGCAGCACCTCAAGCGATGAGCAGTTCTTC.

The rearrangement joins TRBV23-1 to TRBJ2-6; D may correspond to TRBD1 or TRBD2 (7 bases each). TRBV23-1 is an ORF, with its function uncertain. Trimming pared 2 bases from V and 1 base from J, leaving 30 bases between. CDR3 length: 23 amino acids. DNA for the CDR3: TGCGCCAGCAGTCAAGCGGTGGGGAGGGCCAGACAGGGTAGGCGGTCTGGGGCCAACGTCCTGACTTTC. It codes for CASSQAVGRARQGRRSGANVLTF.

The gene calls are TRBV19 and TRBJ1-3; tentative D call: TRBD1 (5 bases). The CDR3 totals 16 residues. V lost 8 bases and J 0 bases, leaving 17 bases between the germline ends. Germline assignment: CDR1 LNHDA and CDR2 SQIVND (reference sequence). CDR3 sequence: CASRTGTPSSGNTIYF. The CDR3 DNA reads as TGTGCCAGTCGTACCGGGACGCCAAGCTCTGGAAACACCATATATTTT.

This chain links TRBV5-1 with TRBJ1-4; possible D gene TRBD1, 6 bases. Trimming shortened V by 2 bases and J by 0 bases, and 8 bases separated the two germline ends. Germline V gene sequence: CDR1 SGHRS, CDR2 YFSETQ. The CDR3 covers 15 residues. DNA of the CDR3: TGCGCCAGCAGCTTAGGGACAACAACTAATGAAAAACTGTTTTTT. It specifies CASSLGTTTNEKLFF.

Only one count was recorded for this clone. The rearrangement joins TRBV6-2 or TRBV6-3 to TRBJ2-2; TRBD2 matches at 7 bases. The ends lost 6 bases at V and 7 bases at J; junction bases unmatched: 8. CDR3 length: 14 amino acids. CDR1 and CDR2 from the germline V gene are MNHEY and SVGEGT. CDR3 protein: CASSSDPGGGELFF. DNA for the CDR3: TGTGCCAGCAGCTCGGACCCGGGGGGCGGGGAGCTGTTTTTT.

This chain uses TRBV5-1 with TRBJ2-2; D is unclear. V was shortened by 1 base and J by 6 bases, with 13 bases between the two germline ends. The germline V gene has CDR1 SGHRS and CDR2 YFSETQ. This CDR3 is 15 amino acids long. The CDR3 region is CASSLLQIAAGELFF. The CDR3 DNA follows: TGCGCCAGCAGCTTGCTACAGATAGCTGCCGGGGAGCTGTTTTTT.

V usage is TRBV5-4 and J usage is TRBJ2-2, with 8 positions matching TRBD1. V shed 0 bases, J shed 6 bases, and the junction held 10 bases outside the gene matches. CDR3 size: 17 residues. Germline CDR1 reads SGHNT; CDR2 reads YYREEE (reference sequence). The CDR3 sequence is CASSLVVGQGAPGELFF. In DNA, the CDR3 is TGTGCCAGCAGCTTGGTGGTGGGCCAGGGGGCGCCCGGGGAGCTGTTTTTT.

Remarks on this clone: The sample holds other DNA sequences that translate to the same CDR3. V usage is TRBV5-1 and J usage is TRBJ2-5; 8 nucleotides match TRBD1. The CDR3 is 14 residues long. J was trimmed by 5 bases and V by 2 bases; bases with no gene match: 5. Germline V lookup: CDR1 SGHRS, CDR2 YFSETQ. The CDR3 DNA follows: TGCGCCAGCAGCTTCGGACAGGGCCGGGAGACCCAGTACTTC. Translation gives CASSFGQGRETQYF. Variable domain in full (rest from reference TRBV5-1 and TRBJ2-5): KAGVTQTPRYLIKTRGQQVTLSCSPISGHRSVSWYQQTPGQGLQFLFEYFSETQRNKGNFPGRFSGRQFSNSRSEMNVSTLELGDSALYLCASSFGQGRETQYFGPGTRLLVL.

On this clone itself: An end of the junction does not agree with germline; a read error may underlie this. The chain is built from TRBV7-2 and TRBJ2-7; the match to TRBD1 covers 8 bases. The CDR3 has 12 amino acids. Germline V gene sequence: CDR1 SGHTA, CDR2 FQGNSA. CDR3 protein: CASSLIRDRQNF. CDR3 sequence (DNA): TGTGCCAGCAGCTTAATCAGGGACAGGCAAAACTTC.